This T cell receptor beta chain was obtained from a study of read filtering for tumor transcriptome and immune sequencing (dated by TCRdb to 2018 to 2021). Describing the broader study: The cohort consisted of some 17 male and roughly 13 female patients, with a mean age of around 66 years and an age range of roughly 45 to 85. Per sample, about 4.05 to 10.27 million TCR-region mapped reads were obtained with IR-seq, compared with only about 80 to 1,400 with RNA-seq. By revised international staging, about 8 patients were R-ISS I, approximately 15 were R-ISS II and about seven were R-ISS III. Using the same bone marrow samples, the study compared TCR repertoires obtained by targeted immune repertoire sequencing with those obtained by bulk whole-transcriptome sequencing. One of the main goals was to work out a read-filtering strategy for immune repertoire data, in particular whether clonotypes backed by only a single read should be removed. Whole-transcriptome libraries were prepared with the TruSeq RNA Access Library Prep Kit after DNase treatment.

This clonotype was counted many times. The clone's antigen remains unknown. No base-level quality is on record; no much larger clone is a single base apart. On the study overall, not on this receptor specifically: Single-read clonotypes made up about four fifths of clonotypes but about 3.5% of total reads in IR-seq, and 74.6% of clonotypes and approximately 45% of reads in RNA-seq. The sorted CD138-negative fraction was composed of a mixed bone marrow immune population rather than of purified T cells. The correlation between IR-seq and RNA-seq shared clonotype proportions rose when single-read clonotypes were removed. IR-seq captured clonotypes at much higher depth and more reliably than RNA-seq, and smaller IR-seq throughput sufficed to identify most shared clonotypes.

The Immunoverse kit was used to build TCR libraries from about 400 ng RNA, with molecular barcoded adaptors covering alpha/delta and beta/gamma chains. TCR library preparation was performed with the same RNA that was used for transcriptome sequencing. Sequencing of the TCR libraries was done on an Illumina HiSeq 4000 with 2 x 150 cycles. In the paper's pipeline: MiXCR aligned TCR reads to human V, D, J and C references and assembled the aligned reads into CDR3 clonotypes, with quality filtering and error correction included. Clonotype counts and gene usage diversity were analyzed with the tcR package in R. For inspection of raw mapping reads, RNA-seq reads were mapped by STAR aligner version 2.5.3a onto GRCh37 of the human genome. IR-seq fastq files were randomly downsampled with Seqtk 1.3 to test the effect of sequencing depth on detected clonotypes. TCRdb passed the public sequencing reads through fastp at Q25 and MiXCR, retaining productive beta sequences. Entries that share a CDR3 protein sequence are merged under the most common genes and DNA. The V and J calls follow TCRdb's processing rather than the paper's. The sample includes some 43,000 distinct CDR3 sequences, with under 15% observed a single time. Of the sample, about 30% falls within the top ten clones.

Cut back by 5 bases and 1 base, the V and J ends lie 15 bases apart. From its cysteine to its phenylalanine, the CDR3 spans 15 amino acids. Only CDR3 DNA is held: 45 bases, read in frame from base 1. According to the germline V gene (reference sequence), CDR1 reads DFQATT and CDR2 reads SNEGSKA. Bone marrow was sampled from every patient at the time of active disease. Ficoll-Hypaque density gradient centrifugation was used to isolate bone marrow mononuclear cells. To remove myeloma plasma cells, the cells were labeled with CD138 magnetic microbeads on a MACS separator, and CD138-negative cells were then collected by negative selection. Purity of the isolated cells was checked by flow cytometry on an Attune NxT using CD138 antibodies. TRIzol reagent was used to extract total RNA, and a NanoDrop spectrophotometer was used to quantify the extracted RNA. For each patient, the CD138-negative bone marrow sample underwent paired RNA-seq and IR-seq.

The chain joins TRBV20-1 to TRBJ1-5; TRBD1 is a possible D gene, resting on 5 matching bases. Sequenced sample: a population of CD138-negative cells sorted from bone marrow. The cell subset or site tag for this specimen amounts to: bone marrow mononuclear cells depleted of CD138+ plasma/myeloma cells by negative magnetic selection. The receptor was isolated from a donor at least 40 years old with multiple myeloma. The CDR3 region: CSAGTLGSSNQPQHF. The DNA sequence is as follows: TGCAGTGCTGGGACGTTGGGTTCAAGCAATCAGCCCCAGCATTTT.